The entry that follows covers one T cell receptor (beta chain) sequence. This record comes from a study of blood T cell repertoires in COVID-19. Study-wide context: Acute-phase and convalescent COVID-19 samples originated in the United States, Italy and Spain. PBMCs, B-cell-depleted T cells, or T cells provided the cDNA or gDNA that made up the material.

V shed 2 bases and J shed 8 bases, with 16 bases lying between them. The CDR3 sequence is 14 residues long. Germline-derived CDR1 and CDR2 are SEHNR and FQNEAQ (reference sequence). Libraries were prepared by immunoSEQ multiplex PCR; TCRdb keeps only in-frame clonotypes and omits some of them. The sample shows some 300,000 clones, approximately 90% of them seen only once. The chain carries TRBV7-9 and TRBJ2-7, with a tentative D call TRBD2 (6 bases). This TCR was recovered from a woman aged 50 to 60 with COVID-19, enrolled during active disease. Sample: peripheral blood. The CDR3 nucleotides are TGTGCCAGCAGCTTACTGGAGGGCGGGCAAAAGCAGTACTTC. Translated, it gives CASSLLEGGQKQYF. The full variable domain, in which reference TRBV7-9 and TRBJ2-7 provide the parts outside the CDR3, is DTGVSQNPRHKITKRGQNVTFRCDPISEHNRLYWYRQTLGQGPEFLTYFQNEAQLEKSRLLSDRFSAERPKGSFSTLEIQRTEQGDSAMYLCASSLLEGGQKQYFGPGTRLTVT.